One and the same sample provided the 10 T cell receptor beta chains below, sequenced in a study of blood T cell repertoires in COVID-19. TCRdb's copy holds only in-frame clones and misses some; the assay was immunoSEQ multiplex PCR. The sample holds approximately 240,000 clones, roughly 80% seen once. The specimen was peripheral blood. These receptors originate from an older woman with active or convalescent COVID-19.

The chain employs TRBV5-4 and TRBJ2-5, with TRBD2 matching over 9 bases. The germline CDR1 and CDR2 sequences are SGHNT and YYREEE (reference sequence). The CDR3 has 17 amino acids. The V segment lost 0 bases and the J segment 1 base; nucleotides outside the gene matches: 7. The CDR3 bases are TGTGCCAGCAGCTTGGTGGTGGAGCGGGGGGCCCAAGAGACCCAGTACTTC. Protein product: CASSLVVERGAQETQYF.

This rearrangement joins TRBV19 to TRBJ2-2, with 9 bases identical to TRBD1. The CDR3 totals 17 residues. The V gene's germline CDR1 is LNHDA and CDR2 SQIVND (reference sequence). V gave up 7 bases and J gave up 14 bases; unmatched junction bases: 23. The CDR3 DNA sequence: TGTGCCAGTACTCAACCTCGGGACAGGGCCCACCCCGGGAGCCTGTTTTTT. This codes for CASTQPRDRAHPGSLFF. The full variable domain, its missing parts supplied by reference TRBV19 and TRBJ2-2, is DGGITQSPKYLFRKEGQNVTLSCEQNLNHDAMYWYRQDPGQGLRLIYYSQIVNDFQKGDIAEGYSVSREKKESFPLTVTSAQKNPTAFYLCASTQPRDRAHPGSLFFGEGSRLTVL.

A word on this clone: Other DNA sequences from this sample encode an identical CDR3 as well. CDR3 nucleotides: TGTGCCAGCAGCGTAGCGTTAGCAGACCAAGAGACCCAGTACTTC. Translation: CASSVALADQETQYF. This rearrangement joins TRBV9 to TRBJ2-5; no clear D gene. Germline V gene sequence: CDR1 SGDLS, CDR2 YYNGEE. This CDR3 comprises 15 residues. Trimming took off 0 bases at V and 0 bases at J, with 9 bases between the two ends.

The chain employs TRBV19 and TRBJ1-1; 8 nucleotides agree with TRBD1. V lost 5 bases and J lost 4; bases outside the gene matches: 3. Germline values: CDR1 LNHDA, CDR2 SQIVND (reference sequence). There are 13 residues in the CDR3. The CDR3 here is CASSGQGFTEAFF. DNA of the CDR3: TGTGCCAGTAGTGGACAGGGATTCACTGAAGCTTTCTTT.

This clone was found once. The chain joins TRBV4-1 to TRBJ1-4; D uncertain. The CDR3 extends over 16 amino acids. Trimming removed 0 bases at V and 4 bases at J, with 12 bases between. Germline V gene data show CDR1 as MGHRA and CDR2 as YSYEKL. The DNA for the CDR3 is TGCGCCAGCAGCCAAGACGGGGAGGGTTTTAATGAAAAACTGTTTTTT. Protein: CASSQDGEGFNEKLFF.

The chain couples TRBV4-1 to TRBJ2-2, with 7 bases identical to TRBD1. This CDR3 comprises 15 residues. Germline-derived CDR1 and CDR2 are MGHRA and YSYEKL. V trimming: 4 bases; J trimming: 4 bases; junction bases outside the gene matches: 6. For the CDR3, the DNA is TGCGCCAGCAGCCGTCAACAGGGGATCACCGGGGAGCTGTTTTTT. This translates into CASSRQQGITGELFF.

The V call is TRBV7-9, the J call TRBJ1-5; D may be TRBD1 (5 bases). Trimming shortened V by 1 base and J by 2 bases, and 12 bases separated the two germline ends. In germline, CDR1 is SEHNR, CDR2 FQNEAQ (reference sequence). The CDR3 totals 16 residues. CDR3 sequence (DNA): TGTGCCAGCAGCTTAGGTCCAGGGCAGGGCAATCAGCCCCAGCATTTT. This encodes CASSLGPGQGNQPQHF.

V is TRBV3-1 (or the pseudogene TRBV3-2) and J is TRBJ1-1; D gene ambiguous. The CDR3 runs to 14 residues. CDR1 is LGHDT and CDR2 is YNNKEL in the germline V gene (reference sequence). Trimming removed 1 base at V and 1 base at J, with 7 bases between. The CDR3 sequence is CASSQGSRNTEAFF. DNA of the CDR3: TGTGCCAGCAGCCAAGGTAGTAGGAACACTGAAGCTTTCTTT.

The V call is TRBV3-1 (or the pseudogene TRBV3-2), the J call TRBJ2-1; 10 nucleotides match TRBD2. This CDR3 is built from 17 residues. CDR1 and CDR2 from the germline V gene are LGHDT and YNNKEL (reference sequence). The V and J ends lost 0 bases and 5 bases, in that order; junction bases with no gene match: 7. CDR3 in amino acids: CASSQDQAGGPDNEQFF. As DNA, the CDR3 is TGTGCCAGCAGCCAAGATCAAGCGGGAGGGCCCGACAATGAGCAGTTCTTC.

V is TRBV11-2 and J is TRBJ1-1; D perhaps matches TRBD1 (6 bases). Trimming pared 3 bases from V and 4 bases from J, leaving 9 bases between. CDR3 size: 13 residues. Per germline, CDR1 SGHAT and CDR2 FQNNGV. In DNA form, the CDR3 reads TGTGCCAGCAGCTTTCAGGGGAGCACTGAAGCTTTCTTT. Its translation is CASSFQGSTEAFF.